These 19 T cell receptor beta chains originate from one sample sequenced in a study of T-cell memory formation after mild COVID-19. TCRdb reanalysed the 5' RACE reads using MiXCR and keeps one entry per CDR3 protein. The sample contains approximately 210,000 distinct CDR3 sequences, more than 9% of which appear only once. The specimen was PBMCs or a T cell subset sorted from them (not recorded which). These receptors all stem from a man between 18 and 29 years old who had mild COVID-19 (a few samples of this study predate the infection). Cell type and time point are not known.

This clonotype turned up a few times. V usage is TRBV10-3 and J usage is TRBJ2-3, with TRBD2 matching 11 bases. The CDR3 is 15 amino acids. The trim removed 4 bases at V and 1 base at J, leaving 1 base unmatched. Looked up from germline, CDR1 is ENHRY and CDR2 is SYGVKD. The CDR3 loop reads CAISGGLAGTDTQYF. The DNA for the CDR3 is TGTGCCATCAGTGGGGGACTAGCGGGCACAGATACGCAGTATTTT.

This clonotype was seen only a few times. The chain recombines TRBV7-9 with TRBJ2-7; TRBD1 matches at 9 bases. This CDR3 has 13 amino acids. Germline CDR1 and CDR2: SEHNR and FQNEAQ (reference sequence). With 6 bases clipped from V and 7 bases from J, the junction kept 7 bases outside the gene matches. CDR3 sequence reads: CASRATGGLEQYV. The DNA for the CDR3 is TGTGCCAGCAGGGCTACAGGGGGCTTGGAGCAGTACGTC.

This clonotype appeared many times. The V gene is TRBV6-5, the J gene TRBJ2-1; possible D gene TRBD2, 7 bases. V was cut by 6 bases and J by 8 bases, with 20 bases left in between. Germline loops: CDR1 MNHEY, CDR2 SVGAGI. CDR3 length equals 15 residues. CDR3 DNA sequence: TGTGCCAGCAGCCCTGGGGGGGCAGGGCGGGATGAGCAGTTCTTC. Encoded protein: CASSPGGAGRDEQFF.

In its sample, this clonotype was seen many times. This chain uses TRBV28 with TRBJ1-5; TRBD1 agrees at 9 bases. Germline V gene data show CDR1 as MDHEN and CDR2 as SYDVKM. The trim removed 10 bases at V and 3 bases at J, leaving 7 bases unmatched. The CDR3 spans 14 residues. The CDR3 sequence: CATTTGGSNQPQHF. CDR3 in DNA: TGTGCCACCACTACAGGGGGCTCCAATCAGCCCCAGCATTTT.

In this sample, this clonotype turned up a few times. The chain has TRBV29-1 and TRBJ2-7, with 11 bases identical to TRBD1. The CDR3 is 15 amino acids. CDR1 is SQVTM and CDR2 is ANQGSEA in the germline V gene. After removal of 4 bases from V and 5 bases from J, the junction contained 10 bases not matched to a gene. CDR3 sequence: CSVGGQGASNDEQYF. The CDR3 DNA reads as TGCAGCGTTGGCGGACAGGGGGCCAGTAACGACGAGCAGTACTTC.

This chain connects TRBV18 to TRBJ2-7; D gene ambiguous. CDR1 is KGHSH and CDR2 is LQKENI in the germline V gene. With 5 bases removed from V and 1 base from J, the gap between germline ends came to 15 bases. The length of the CDR3 is 15 residues. This CDR3 reads CASSKDGVLSYEQYF. Here the CDR3 DNA reads TGTGCCAGCTCAAAGGATGGAGTCCTATCCTACGAGCAGTACTTC.

V is TRBV4-1 and J is TRBJ1-2; the D is unclear. The CDR3 spans 14 residues. Trimming left V 4 bases short and J 4 bases short, with 13 bases between. The germline gives CDR1 MGHRA, CDR2 YSYEKL. The CDR3 protein is CASSPGAMSYGYTF. CDR3 sequence (DNA): TGCGCCAGCAGCCCGGGAGCCATGTCCTATGGCTACACCTTC.

This clonotype appeared a few times. The chain uses TRBV11-2 and TRBJ2-7; 9 bases line up with TRBD2. The CDR3 spans 15 residues. The germline CDR1 and CDR2 sequences are SGHAT and FQNNGV. V trimming: 0 bases; J trimming: 2 bases; junction bases outside the gene matches: 2. CDR3 sequence: CASSLESGGTYEQYF. CDR3 sequence (DNA): TGTGCCAGCAGCTTAGAGAGCGGGGGGACCTACGAGCAGTACTTC.

This clonotype was detected only a few times. The chain combines TRBV12-3 or TRBV12-4 with TRBJ2-7; no reliable D call. CDR3 size: 13 residues. V was cut by 2 bases and J by 4 bases, with 9 bases left in between. The CDR3 loop is CASSLLSIYEQYF. The CDR3 DNA follows: TGTGCCAGCAGTTTACTTTCAATATACGAGCAGTACTTC.

The chain carries TRBV5-1 and TRBJ1-2; 8 positions agree with TRBD1. CDR1 is SGHRS, CDR2 YFSETQ, per germline. The CDR3 covers 15 residues. V was pared by 4 bases and J by 3 bases, with 8 bases of the junction left unmatched. The CDR3 DNA sequence: TGCGCCAGCAGCACGACAGGGGCGCTCGACTATGGCTACACCTTC. This encodes CASSTTGALDYGYTF.

This chain uses TRBV6-5 with TRBJ2-2; 7 bases map to TRBD2. V shed 6 bases, J shed 4 bases, and the junction held 8 bases outside the gene matches. Germline-derived CDR1 and CDR2 are MNHEY and SVGAGI. The CDR3 is 15 amino acids. The CDR3 DNA reads TGTGCCAGCAGACTTACCGGGGGGAGCACCGGGGAGCTGTTTTTT. This encodes CASRLTGGSTGELFF.

This clonotype was observed at least ten times. Here the CDR3 reads CATSEMGGTEAFF. The CDR3 DNA reads TGTGCCACCAGTGAAATGGGGGGCACTGAAGCTTTCTTT. This chain uses TRBV24-1 with TRBJ1-1, with a tentative D call TRBD1 (5 bases). Germline V gene data show CDR1 as KGHDR and CDR2 as SFDVKD. This CDR3 is built from 13 residues. The germline V and J ends were trimmed by 4 bases and 4 bases, with 9 bases remaining between them.

This clonotype was seen a few times. This chain joins TRBV7-2 and TRBJ2-3; TRBD2 aligns across 8 bases. With 1 base clipped from V and 4 bases from J, the junction kept 1 base outside the gene matches. Germline V gives CDR1 SGHTA, CDR2 FQGNSA. This CDR3 region has 14 residues. CDR3 sequence reads: CASSLELAADTQYF. As DNA, the CDR3 is TGTGCCAGCAGCTTAGAACTAGCGGCAGATACGCAGTATTTT.

This clonotype has a handful of counts. The J gene is TRBJ2-5, the V gene TRBV18; D uncertain. Trimming left V 2 bases short and J 1 base short, with 8 bases between. Germline values: CDR1 KGHSH, CDR2 LQKENI. CDR3 size: 14 residues. CDR3 sequence: CASSPGLLQETQYF. Written as DNA, the CDR3 is TGTGCCAGCTCACCAGGGCTGCTCCAAGAGACCCAGTACTTC.

The V gene is TRBV11-2, the J gene TRBJ1-1; D uncertain. Trimming stripped 7 bases from V and 5 bases from J, with 17 bases between. The CDR3 consists of 14 residues. CDR1 is SGHAT and CDR2 is FQNNGV in the germline V gene. The CDR3: CASIPMAGGTEAFF. Here the CDR3 DNA reads TGTGCCAGCATTCCTATGGCTGGCGGGACTGAAGCTTTCTTT.

This clonotype has only a few counts. J is TRBJ2-3 and V is TRBV14, with 7 nucleotides matching TRBD1. With V trimmed by 4 bases and J by 4 bases, 8 bases remained unmatched. CDR1 is SGHDN, CDR2 FVKESK, per germline. The CDR3 consists of 15 residues. In DNA form, the CDR3 reads TGTGCCAGCAGCCCGGTTACAGGGGAAGCAGATACGCAGTATTTT. It is translated as CASSPVTGEADTQYF.

The CDR3 DNA sequence: TGTGCCAGCAGCTTAGCGGCTGAATATCAGCCCCAGCATTTT. Amino acids: CASSLAAEYQPQHF. The V and J genes are TRBV7-2 and TRBJ1-5; no definite D call. This CDR3 region has 14 residues. CDR1 is SGHTA, CDR2 FQGNSA, per germline. V dropped 0 bases and J dropped 5 bases, with 8 bases sitting between them.

The CDR3 DNA reads TGTGCCAGCAGTGAACCGTCCGCAGGGAGAGAGACCCAGTACTTC. Its translation is CASSEPSAGRETQYF. The chain uses TRBV6-1 and TRBJ2-5; D could derive from TRBD1 or TRBD2 (5 bases each). The CDR3 length is 15 residues. The germline V gene has CDR1 MNHNS and CDR2 SASEGT. Trimming cost V 2 bases and J 4 bases, with 14 bases left between them.

As regards this clonotype: This may arise from a read error, as a much more abundant clone is one base away. As the CDR3 is not closed by the conserved phenylalanine or tryptophan, this likely results from a read error. This chain links TRBV4-1 with TRBJ1-6; TRBD1 might be the D (5 bases). The CDR3 contains 16 residues. Germline values: CDR1 MGHRA, CDR2 YSYEKL. V lost 4 bases and J 8 bases, leaving 18 bases between the germline ends. CDR3 in DNA: TGCGCCAGCAGCCGGGGAACCGGGACGGAGCATTCACCCCTCCACTTA. Translation gives CASSRGTGTEHSPLHL.